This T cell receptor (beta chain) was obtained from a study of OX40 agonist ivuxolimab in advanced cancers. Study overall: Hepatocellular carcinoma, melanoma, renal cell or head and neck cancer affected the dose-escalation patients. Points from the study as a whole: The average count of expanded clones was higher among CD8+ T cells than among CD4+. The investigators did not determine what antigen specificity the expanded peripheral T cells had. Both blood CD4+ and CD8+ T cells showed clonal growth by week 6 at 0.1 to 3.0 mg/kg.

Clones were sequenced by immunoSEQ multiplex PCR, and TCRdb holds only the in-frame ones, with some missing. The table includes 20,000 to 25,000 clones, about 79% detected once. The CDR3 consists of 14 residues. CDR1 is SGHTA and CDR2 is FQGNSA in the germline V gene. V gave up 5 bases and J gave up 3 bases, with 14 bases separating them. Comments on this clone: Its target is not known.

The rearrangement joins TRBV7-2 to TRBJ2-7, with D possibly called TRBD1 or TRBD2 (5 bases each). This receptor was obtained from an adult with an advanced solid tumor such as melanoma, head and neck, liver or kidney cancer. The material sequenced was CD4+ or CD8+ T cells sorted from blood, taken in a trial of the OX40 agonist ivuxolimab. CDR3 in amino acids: CASSPPGRGYEQYF. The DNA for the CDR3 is TGTGCCAGCAGCCCCCCGGGACGAGGCTACGAGCAGTACTTC.